This TCR beta chain was recorded in a study of T cells after yellow fever vaccination (dated by TCRdb to between 2017 and 2020). Describing the broader study: The SMART-Seq v4 Ultra Low Input RNA kit was used to prepare libraries from fractions with low cell numbers. Bulk TCR alpha and beta repertoires were sequenced longitudinally to track T-cell clones before and after primary and booster YFV17D yellow fever vaccination. The cohort comprised two healthy male donors, one aged 18 to 30 and one aged 30 to 40 years. Bulk PBMC replicates and cell subsets were isolated from blood drawn at multiple timepoints before and after both primary and secondary immunization. Results the study describes overall, beyond this receptor: Only a couple of donors were included in the study, so the extent to which the findings can be generalized is limited. A small share of clonotypes occurred in both CD4 and CD8 compartments, likely arising from convergent recombination. The secondary T-cell response was weaker than the primary response but faster, peaking on day 5 instead of day 15. Most clones expanded after primary vaccination were re-detected after the booster (almost 97% of CD4 and around 88% of CD8), suggesting broad memory maintenance. Computational filtering was needed because FACS-sorted repertoires could contain abundant contaminating clonotypes from the bulk population.

Data came from an Illumina NovaSeq 6000. TCR cDNA was synthesized by 5'RACE template switching, which introduced a universal primer site and unique molecular identifiers. Priming of cDNA synthesis was performed from both the TCR alpha and TCR beta constant segments. Library amplification used two PCR steps, and the second PCR step added sample barcodes and sequencing adapters. Libraries were sequenced on Illumina HiSeq 2500 (2x100 bp) or NovaSeq (2x150 bp). The published analysis was carried out like this. MIGEC handled demultiplexing of reads and collapsing into UMI consensus sequences, while MiXCR performed V(D)J alignment. Vaccine-responding clonotypes were identified with edgeR using replicate PBMC samples, with FDR below 0.01 and a log2 fold change above 5 up to day 15 being required. CD4 or CD8 identity was assigned to each bulk clonotype according to whether the clonotype was present at higher abundance in the sequenced CD4 repertoire or the sequenced CD8 repertoire. The raw public reads went through TCRdb reprocessing: fastp at Q25, MiXCR clone calling, in-frame beta chains kept. Entries that share a CDR3 protein sequence are merged under the most common genes and DNA. Here the V and J calls rest on TCRdb's processing, not on the authors' analysis. The sample table shows a few hundred thousand distinct CDR3 sequences, and about 17% are seen once. 15% to 20% of the sample belongs to the ten largest clones.

In the paper's terms, the treatment or condition label means: live attenuated yellow fever vaccine strain. At each blood-draw timepoint, two biological replicates of bulk PBMCs were collected. A standard Ficoll-Paque protocol was used to isolate PBMCs from peripheral blood. RNA was extracted with TriZol from bulk PBMCs, CD4 and CD8 fractions, and dextramer-positive and dextramer-negative fractions. This clonotype came up many times. What this receptor recognizes is not known. No base quality values were provided; no much bigger clone lies one nucleotide off. The CDR3 covers 13 residues, taking in both the cysteine and the phenylalanine. Left in the record is the CDR3 DNA by itself, 39 bases read in frame from the first base. The trim is 3 bases for V and 2 bases for J, with a gap of 5 bases between the germline ends. CDR1 and CDR2 (MGHRA, YSYEKL) derive from the germline V gene.

This receptor chain uses TRBV4-1 and TRBJ1-3; confidence is insufficient to name the D gene. This receptor was identified in a man between 18 and 35 years old who received the YFV17D yellow fever vaccine. Here the sequenced sample was PBMCs, taken before the yellow fever booster vaccination. The bases read TGCGCCAGCAGCCACCAGGCTGGAAACACCATATATTTT. It is translated as CASSHQAGNTIYF.